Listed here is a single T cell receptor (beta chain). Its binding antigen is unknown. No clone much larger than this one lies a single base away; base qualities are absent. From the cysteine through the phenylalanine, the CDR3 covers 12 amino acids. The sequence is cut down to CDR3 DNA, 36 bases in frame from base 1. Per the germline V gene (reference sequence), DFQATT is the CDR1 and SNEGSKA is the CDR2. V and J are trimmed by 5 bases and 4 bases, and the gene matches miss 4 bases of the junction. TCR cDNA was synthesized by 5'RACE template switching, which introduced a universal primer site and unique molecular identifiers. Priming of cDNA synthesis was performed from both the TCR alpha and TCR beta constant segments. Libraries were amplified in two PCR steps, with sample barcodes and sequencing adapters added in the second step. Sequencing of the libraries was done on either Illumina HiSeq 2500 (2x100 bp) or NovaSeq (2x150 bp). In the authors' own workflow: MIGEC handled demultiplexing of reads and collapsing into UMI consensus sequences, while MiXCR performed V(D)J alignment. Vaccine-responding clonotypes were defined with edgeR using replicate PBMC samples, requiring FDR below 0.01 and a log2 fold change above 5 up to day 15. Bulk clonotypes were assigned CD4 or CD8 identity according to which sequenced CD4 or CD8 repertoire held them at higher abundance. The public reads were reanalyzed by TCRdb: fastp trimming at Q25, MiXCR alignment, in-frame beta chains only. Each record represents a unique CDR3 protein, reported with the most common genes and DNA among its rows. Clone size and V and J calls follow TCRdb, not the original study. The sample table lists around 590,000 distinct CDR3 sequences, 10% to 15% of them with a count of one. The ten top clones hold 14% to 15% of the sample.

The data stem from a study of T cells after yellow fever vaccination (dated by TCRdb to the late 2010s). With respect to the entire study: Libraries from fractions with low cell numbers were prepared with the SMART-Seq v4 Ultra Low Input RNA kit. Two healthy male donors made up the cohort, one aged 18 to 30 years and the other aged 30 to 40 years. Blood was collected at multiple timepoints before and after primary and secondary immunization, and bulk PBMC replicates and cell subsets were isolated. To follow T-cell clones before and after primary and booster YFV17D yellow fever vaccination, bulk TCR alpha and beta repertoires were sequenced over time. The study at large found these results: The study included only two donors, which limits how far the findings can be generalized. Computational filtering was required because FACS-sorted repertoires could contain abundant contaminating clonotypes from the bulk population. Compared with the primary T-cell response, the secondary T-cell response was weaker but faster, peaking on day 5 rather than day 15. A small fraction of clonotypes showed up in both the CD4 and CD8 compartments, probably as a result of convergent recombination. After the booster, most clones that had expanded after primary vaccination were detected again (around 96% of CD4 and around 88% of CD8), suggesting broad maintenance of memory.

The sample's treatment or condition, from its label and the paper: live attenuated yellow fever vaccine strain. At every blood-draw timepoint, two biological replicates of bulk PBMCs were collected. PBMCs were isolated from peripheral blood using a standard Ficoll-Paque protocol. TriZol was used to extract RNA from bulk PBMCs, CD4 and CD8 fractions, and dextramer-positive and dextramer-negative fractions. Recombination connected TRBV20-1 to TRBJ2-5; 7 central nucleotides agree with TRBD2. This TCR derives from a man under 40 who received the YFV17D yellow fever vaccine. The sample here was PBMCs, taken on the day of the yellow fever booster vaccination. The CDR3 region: CSAVLATETQYF. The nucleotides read TGCAGTGCTGTACTAGCGACAGAGACCCAGTACTTC.